The 9 T cell receptor beta chains below all came from one sample that was sequenced in a study of T cells in Graves' hyperthyroidism and ophthalmopathy (dated by TCRdb to about 2019). Library method: multiplex PCR. The instrument was an Illumina HiSeq 2000. The TCR beta CDR3 regions were amplified from RNA transcripts. A first-round RT-PCR of the TCR CDR3 used the HTBI primer set with the Qiagen OneStep RT-PCR kit. The public sequencing data were trimmed at Q25 with fastp and processed into clonotypes with MiXCR by TCRdb, which kept only in-frame beta chains. Each record represents a unique CDR3 protein, reported with the most common genes and DNA among its rows. The sample data list approximately 410,000 distinct CDR3 sequences, and over 12% of these were observed just once. The ten largest clonotypes hold about 13% of the sample. Input material: blood. The receptors were sampled from a man aged 18 to 30 with Graves' ophthalmopathy.

This clonotype was observed a handful of times. The rearrangement links TRBV4-1 to TRBJ2-3; perhaps D is TRBD1 or TRBD2 (5 bases each). The CDR3 is 15 amino acids. Germline CDR1 MGHRA, CDR2 YSYEKL. V was shortened by 4 bases and J by 4 bases, with 15 bases between the two germline ends. The CDR3 sequence is CASSLRDPGADTQYF. As DNA, the CDR3 is TGCGCCAGCAGCCTCCGGGACCCTGGGGCAGATACGCAGTATTTT.

As concerns this clonotype: A much larger clone is a single base away; this may be a read error. The V call is TRBV10-3, the J call TRBJ1-2; no clear D gene. Germline values: CDR1 ENHRY, CDR2 SYGVKD. This CDR3 spans 14 amino acids. V shed 2 bases and J shed 6 bases, with 13 bases lying between them. CDR3 in amino acids: CAISEGENNHGYTF. CDR3 in DNA: TGTGCCATCAGTGAGGGGGAGAACAACCATGGCTACACCTTC.

The sample holds many counts of this clonotype. This chain links TRBV11-2 with TRBJ1-1; D unclear. This CDR3 has 16 residues. Germline V gene lookup returns CDR1 SGHAT and CDR2 FQNNGV. V lost 5 bases, J lost 5 bases, and 21 bases lay in between. The CDR3 spells CASSQGGTYRPTEAFF. DNA for the CDR3: TGTGCCAGCAGCCAAGGCGGCACCTACCGACCGACTGAAGCTTTCTTT.

This clonotype was observed at least ten times. The chain recombines TRBV2 with TRBJ1-3, with no clear D. Germline V lookup: CDR1 SNHLY, CDR2 FYNNEI. Trimming stripped 7 bases from V and 0 bases from J, with 10 bases between. CDR3 length: 14 residues. Here the CDR3 DNA reads TGTGCCAGCAACCCACTTCCCTCTGGAAACACCATATATTTT. This gives the protein CASNPLPSGNTIYF. The full variable domain, in which reference TRBV2 and TRBJ1-3 provide the parts outside the CDR3, is EPEVTQTPSHQVTQMGQEVILRCVPISNHLYFYWYRQILGQKVEFLVSFYNNEISEKSEIFDDQFSVERPDGSNFTLKIRSTKLEDSAMYFCASNPLPSGNTIYFGEGSWLTVV.

The rearrangement uses TRBV4-1 and TRBJ1-5; D is unclear. Germline CDR1 MGHRA, CDR2 YSYEKL. This CDR3 region has 15 residues. The germline V and J ends were trimmed by 1 base and 4 bases, with 11 bases remaining between them. The CDR3 spells CASSQGALGNQPQHF. The CDR3 nucleotides are TGCGCCAGCAGCCAAGGGGCCTTGGGGAATCAGCCCCAGCATTTT.

This sequence joins TRBV2 and TRBJ2-5; 10 positions agree with TRBD2. This CDR3 contains 17 residues. The germline gives CDR1 SNHLY, CDR2 FYNNEI. The junction had 10 bases not matched to a gene; V was cut back by 4 bases and J by 2 bases. The CDR3 region has the DNA TGTGCCAGCAGTGGGTTAGGACTAGCGGACCCTCAAGAGACCCAGTACTTC. Translated: CASSGLGLADPQETQYF.

This clonotype has more than one count but fewer than ten. The chain joins TRBV3-1 to TRBJ2-1, with 11 bases lining up with TRBD2. Germline V gene sequence: CDR1 LGHDT, CDR2 YNNKEL (reference sequence). Unmatched junction bases numbered 10, after V lost 1 base and J lost 5 bases. The CDR3 sequence is 18 residues long. The CDR3 sequence: CASSQGGALAGGDNEQFF. In DNA form, the CDR3 reads TGTGCCAGCAGCCAAGGTGGAGCCTTAGCGGGAGGGGACAATGAGCAGTTCTTC.

This clonotype was observed many times. The chain uses TRBV6-6 and TRBJ2-1; D not resolved. CDR1 is MNHNY, CDR2 SVGAGI, per germline (reference sequence). The CDR3 is 12 residues long. Between the trimmed V and J ends, which lost 0 bases and 10 bases, there was a span of 7 bases. The DNA of the CDR3 is TGTGCCAGCAGTTACTCCCCTTGGGAGCAGTTCTTC. It specifies CASSYSPWEQFF.

This clonotype came up a few times. The V gene is TRBV18, the J gene TRBJ2-7; D gene ambiguous. CDR3 length: 12 amino acids. Per the germline V gene, CDR1 is KGHSH and CDR2 is LQKENI. The V and J ends lost 5 bases and 3 bases respectively, with 8 bases between them. This CDR3 reads CASSTESYEQYF. CDR3 sequence (DNA): TGTGCCAGCTCAACCGAGAGCTACGAGCAGTACTTC.